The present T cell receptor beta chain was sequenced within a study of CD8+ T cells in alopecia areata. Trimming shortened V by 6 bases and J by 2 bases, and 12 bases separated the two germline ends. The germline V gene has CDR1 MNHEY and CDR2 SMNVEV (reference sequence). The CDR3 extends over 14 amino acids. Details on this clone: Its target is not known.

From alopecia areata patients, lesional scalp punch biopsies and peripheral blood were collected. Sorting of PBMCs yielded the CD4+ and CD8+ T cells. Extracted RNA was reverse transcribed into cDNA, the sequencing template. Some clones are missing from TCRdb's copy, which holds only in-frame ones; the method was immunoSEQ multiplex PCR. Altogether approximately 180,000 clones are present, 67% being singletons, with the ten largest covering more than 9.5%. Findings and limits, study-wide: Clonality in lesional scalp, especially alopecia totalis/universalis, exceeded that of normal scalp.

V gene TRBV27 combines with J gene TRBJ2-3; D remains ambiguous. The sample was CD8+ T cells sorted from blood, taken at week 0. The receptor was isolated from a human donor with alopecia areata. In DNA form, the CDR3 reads TGTGCCAGCAGATTGGCGGAGATCACAGATACGCAGTATTTT. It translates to CASRLAEITDTQYF.